Listed below are T cell receptor beta chains from one sample, sequenced in a study of identical twins. TCRdb reprocessed the 5' RACE reads via MiXCR and lists one record per CDR3 protein. This sample yields roughly 200,000 distinct CDR3 sequences, of which 6% to 9% are seen a single time; just under 2% belongs to the top ten. These data also formed part of another study, on yellow fever vaccine responses in identical twins.

The sequenced sample consisted of memory (CD45RO+) T cells sorted from blood. These receptors all come from a woman under 30 in good health. The CDR3 runs from the conserved cysteine through the conserved F or W. D genes are given only for firm matches. Rows may omit the clone size; those that give it use once, few, many or a size class.

D gene: TRBD2
clone size: -
V gene: TRBV7-2
J gene: TRBJ2-3
CDR3 protein: CASSFFNRAGDTDTQYF
CDR3 DNA: TGTGCCAGCAGCTTCTTCAATCGAGCGGGGGACACAGATACGCAGTATTTT

D gene: -
clone size: -
V gene: TRBV6-1
J gene: TRBJ2-7
CDR3 protein: CASSDWTLSSYEQYF
CDR3 DNA: TGTGCCAGCAGTGATTGGACTTTAAGCTCCTACGAGCAGTACTTC

D gene: TRBD2
clone size: many
V gene: TRBV28
J gene: TRBJ2-7
CDR3 protein: CAIRKREGDEQYF
CDR3 DNA: TGTGCCATCCGGAAGAGGGAGGGAGACGAGCAGTACTTC

D gene: -
clone size: few
V gene: TRBV2
J gene: TRBJ1-5
CDR3 protein: CASSEGRRHQPQHF
CDR3 DNA: TGTGCCAGCAGTGAAGGTAGGCGACATCAGCCCCAGCATTTT

D gene: TRBD1
clone size: few
V gene: TRBV7-2
J gene: TRBJ2-2
CDR3 protein: CASSLSGTENTGELFF
CDR3 DNA: TGTGCCAGCAGCTTATCGGGGACAGAAAACACCGGGGAGCTGTTTTTT

D gene: -
clone size: -
V gene: TRBV3-1
J gene: TRBJ2-5
CDR3 protein: CASSQGQRRRETQYF
CDR3 DNA: TGTGCCAGCAGCCAAGGGCAGCGGCGTAGGGAGACCCAGTACTTC

D gene: TRBD2
clone size: few
V gene: TRBV30
J gene: TRBJ2-1
CDR3 protein: CAWGGTSGRGNEQFF
CDR3 DNA: TGTGCCTGGGGCGGGACTAGCGGGAGGGGTAATGAGCAGTTCTTC

D gene: -
clone size: many
V gene: TRBV6-1
J gene: TRBJ2-5
CDR3 protein: CASSPTGGAETQYF
CDR3 DNA: TGTGCCAGCAGTCCTACAGGGGGGGCGGAGACCCAGTACTTC

D gene: -
clone size: few
V gene: TRBV7-9
J gene: TRBJ1-1
CDR3 protein: CASSLVPGAEAFF
CDR3 DNA: TGTGCCAGCAGCTTAGTGCCAGGGGCTGAAGCTTTCTTT

D gene: TRBD1
clone size: -
V gene: TRBV28
J gene: TRBJ2-7
CDR3 protein: CASSSPLGRQGQFYEQYF
CDR3 DNA: TGTGCCAGCAGTTCCCCCCTAGGTCGACAGGGCCAATTTTACGAGCAGTACTTC

D gene: -
clone size: few
V gene: TRBV28
J gene: TRBJ1-1
CDR3 protein: CASSLLINQGIVRDTEAFF
CDR3 DNA: TGTGCCAGCAGTTTATTAATTAACCAGGGGATTGTAAGGGACACTGAAGCTTTCTTT

D gene: TRBD1
clone size: -
V gene: TRBV5-6
J gene: TRBJ2-7
CDR3 protein: CASSLGTGGINKQYF
CDR3 DNA: TGTGCCAGCAGCTTGGGGACAGGAGGAATTAATAAGCAGTACTTC

D gene: TRBD2
clone size: -
V gene: TRBV12-3/TRBV12-4
J gene: TRBJ2-1
CDR3 protein: CASSLQASGRRNEQFF
CDR3 DNA: TGTGCCAGCAGTTTACAGGCTAGCGGGAGGCGCAATGAGCAGTTCTTC

D gene: -
clone size: few
V gene: TRBV18
J gene: TRBJ2-5
CDR3 protein: CASSPNVGGETQYF
CDR3 DNA: TGTGCCAGCTCACCAAACGTCGGGGGTGAGACCCAGTACTTC

D gene: -
clone size: few
V gene: TRBV28
J gene: TRBJ2-5
CDR3 protein: CASSKIRGPERWTQYF
CDR3 DNA: TGTGCCAGCAGTAAAATAAGGGGCCCCGAGAGGTGGACCCAGTACTTC

D gene: TRBD2
clone size: -
V gene: TRBV6-5
J gene: TRBJ2-1
CDR3 protein: CASSYLAGGPVEQFF
CDR3 DNA: TGTGCCAGCAGTTACTTGGCGGGAGGGCCAGTGGAGCAGTTCTTC

D gene: -
clone size: few
V gene: TRBV6-6
J gene: TRBJ2-3
CDR3 protein: CASGNGRDTQYF
CDR3 DNA: TGTGCCAGCGGGAATGGGAGGGATACGCAGTATTTT

D gene: -
clone size: few
V gene: TRBV7-2
J gene: TRBJ2-2
CDR3 protein: CASSARSSTGELFF
CDR3 DNA: TGTGCCAGCAGCGCCCGATCCTCCACCGGGGAGCTGTTTTTT

D gene: -
clone size: few
V gene: TRBV7-9
J gene: TRBJ2-5
CDR3 protein: CASSLAATQETQYF
CDR3 DNA: TGTGCCAGCAGCTTAGCGGCTACCCAAGAGACCCAGTACTTC

D gene: -
clone size: few
V gene: TRBV6-1
J gene: TRBJ2-3
CDR3 protein: CASSKAGGTDTQYF
CDR3 DNA: TGTGCCAGCAGTAAAGCGGGCGGCACAGATACGCAGTATTTT

D gene: -
clone size: many
V gene: TRBV2
J gene: TRBJ2-5
CDR3 protein: CASTGGWRETQYF
CDR3 DNA: TGTGCCAGCACCGGGGGATGGCGAGAGACCCAGTACTTC

D gene: TRBD1
clone size: -
V gene: TRBV4-3
J gene: TRBJ2-7
CDR3 protein: CASSQGQGVLYEQYF
CDR3 DNA: TGCGCCAGCAGCCAAGGACAGGGAGTCCTTTACGAGCAGTACTTC

D gene: TRBD1
clone size: few
V gene: TRBV11-2
J gene: TRBJ2-7
CDR3 protein: CASSLIPGQGAREQYF
CDR3 DNA: TGTGCCAGCAGCTTAATTCCAGGACAGGGGGCGCGGGAGCAGTACTTC

D gene: TRBD1
clone size: few
V gene: TRBV28
J gene: TRBJ2-5
CDR3 protein: CASGPGQGTYQETQYF
CDR3 DNA: TGTGCCAGCGGACCGGGACAGGGAACGTATCAAGAGACCCAGTACTTC

D gene: TRBD1
clone size: -
V gene: TRBV18
J gene: TRBJ2-7
CDR3 protein: CASSRRQGDEQYF
CDR3 DNA: TGTGCCAGCTCACGGCGACAGGGGGATGAGCAGTACTTC

D gene: -
clone size: many
V gene: TRBV6-1
J gene: TRBJ2-3
CDR3 protein: CASSEASGEGADTQYF
CDR3 DNA: TGTGCCAGCAGTGAAGCGTCAGGGGAGGGTGCAGATACGCAGTATTTT

D gene: -
clone size: -
V gene: TRBV3-1
J gene: TRBJ2-7
CDR3 protein: CASSQKGSRNEQYF
CDR3 DNA: TGTGCCAGCAGCCAAAAGGGGAGTCGCAACGAGCAGTACTTC

D gene: -
clone size: many
V gene: TRBV11-2
J gene: TRBJ2-5
CDR3 protein: CASRLASFETQYF
CDR3 DNA: TGTGCCAGCAGGCTAGCGTCTTTCGAGACCCAGTACTTC

D gene: TRBD2
clone size: few
V gene: TRBV24-1
J gene: TRBJ2-1
CDR3 protein: CATSDSTGLAGYNEQFF
CDR3 DNA: TGTGCCACCAGTGATTCGACGGGACTAGCGGGGTACAATGAGCAGTTCTTC

D gene: -
clone size: few
V gene: TRBV6-2/TRBV6-3
J gene: TRBJ1-5
CDR3 protein: CASSYGGGAKGQPQHF
CDR3 DNA: TGTGCCAGCAGTTATGGAGGGGGGGCTAAGGGTCAGCCCCAGCATTTT

D gene: TRBD2
clone size: -
V gene: TRBV3-1
J gene: TRBJ2-3
CDR3 protein: CASSSSGRRRDTQYF
CDR3 DNA: TGTGCCAGCAGCTCCAGCGGGAGAAGGAGAGATACGCAGTATTTT

D gene: TRBD2
clone size: few
V gene: TRBV9
J gene: TRBJ2-5
CDR3 protein: CASSLGTSGGSETQYF
CDR3 DNA: TGTGCCAGCAGCCTGGGGACTAGCGGGGGGTCGGAGACCCAGTACTTC

D gene: -
clone size: few
V gene: TRBV4-3
J gene: TRBJ2-1
CDR3 protein: CASSQRTSSYNEQFF
CDR3 DNA: TGCGCCAGCAGCCAGAGGACTTCCTCCTACAATGAGCAGTTCTTC

D gene: -
clone size: many
V gene: TRBV28
J gene: TRBJ1-1
CDR3 protein: CASNRYSTEAFF
CDR3 DNA: TGTGCCAGCAATAGGTACAGCACTGAAGCTTTCTTT